Below are 28 T cell receptor beta chains sequenced from a single sample in a study of CD8 T cells in ankylosing spondylitis. TCRdb passed the 5' RACE reads through MiXCR, listing each CDR3 protein once. Seen here are roughly 250,000 distinct CDR3 sequences, approximately 9% observed once, and the top ten hold 6.8%. The sequenced sample consisted of blood, either unsorted or a sorted T cell fraction (not recorded which). Receptors were obtained from a male donor with ankylosing spondylitis or in good health (not recorded which).

V gene TRBV19 combines with J gene TRBJ2-1; 13 bases align to TRBD2. The CDR3 is made up of 16 amino acids. Trimming removed 5 bases from V and 9 bases from J; junction bases left unmatched: 10. Germline lookup yields CDR1 LNHDA and CDR2 SQIVND (reference sequence). The CDR3 DNA sequence: TGTGCCAGTAGTCCCCGACTAGCGGGAGGAGAGCCTGAGCAGTTCTTC. It codes for CASSPRLAGGEPEQFF.

The V call is TRBV7-2, the J call TRBJ2-1; D is perhaps TRBD1 (6 bases). The CDR3 runs to 12 residues. CDR1 is SGHTA, CDR2 FQGNSA, per germline. Trimming took off 5 bases at V and 7 bases at J, with 9 bases between the two ends. The CDR3 region is CASSKGENEQFF. The CDR3 DNA follows: TGTGCCAGCAGCAAGGGGGAAAATGAGCAGTTCTTC.

In this sample, this clonotype turned up a few times. The CDR3 DNA is TGTGCCAGCAGCCGAGCGAAGGAAACTGAAGCTTTCTTT. The encoded protein is CASSRAKETEAFF. The rearrangement uses TRBV7-6 and TRBJ1-1; D is ambiguous. CDR1 is SGHVS, CDR2 FNYEAQ, per germline. The length of the CDR3 is 13 residues. V lost 5 bases and J 5 bases, leaving 12 bases between the germline ends.

This clonotype came up many times. V gene TRBV3-1 combines with J gene TRBJ2-4; D is uncertain. Between the trimmed V and J ends, which lost 0 bases and 9 bases, there was a span of 12 bases. The germline CDR1 and CDR2 sequences are LGHDT and YNNKEL (reference sequence). This CDR3 has 14 residues. The CDR3 bases are TGTGCCAGCAGCCAAGATGAGCTGTGGGGCATTCAGTACTTC. Translating it yields CASSQDELWGIQYF.

This clonotype was counted many times. J is TRBJ2-5 and V is TRBV20-1; no clear D. Germline loops: CDR1 DFQATT, CDR2 SNEGSKA (reference sequence). The CDR3 runs to 13 residues. V lost 0 bases and J lost 9, with 14 bases in between. CDR3 in amino acids: CSARDLARLAQYF. CDR3 nucleotide sequence: TGCAGTGCTAGAGATCTCGCCCGGCTGGCCCAGTACTTC.

Ten or more counts support this clonotype. V is TRBV4-3 and J is TRBJ2-1; D gene unclear. The V end was cut by 1 base, the J end by 4 bases, with 17 bases between. Germline assignment: CDR1 LGHNA and CDR2 YSLEER. The CDR3 runs 17 residues. CDR3 region: CASSQVPLTQWYNEQFF. Here the CDR3 DNA reads TGCGCCAGCAGCCAAGTCCCCCTGACTCAATGGTACAATGAGCAGTTCTTC.

The V call is TRBV6-2 or TRBV6-3, the J call TRBJ2-2; TRBD1 is a possible D gene (6 bases). Germline CDR1 is MNHEY and CDR2 is SVGEGT. The CDR3 is made up of 13 amino acids. V was clipped by 8 bases and J by 5 bases, with 12 bases between them. The CDR3 DNA reads TGTGCCAGCGCCCCACAGGGAACCGGGGAGCTGTTTTTT. Amino acids: CASAPQGTGELFF.

This clonotype was seen repeatedly, ten times or more. V gene TRBV12-3 or TRBV12-4 combines with J gene TRBJ1-2; tentatively, D is TRBD1 (6 bases). The CDR3 is made up of 13 amino acids. The germline V and J ends were trimmed by 9 bases and 4 bases, with 15 bases remaining between them. In DNA, the CDR3 is TGTGCCAGTACCCGTAGGGGGGCCTATGGCTACACCTTC. Its translation: CASTRRGAYGYTF.

The table lists this clonotype with many counts. The DNA for the CDR3 is TGCAGTGCCAGCCCTCAGGGACTTCAAGAGACCCAGTACTTC. It yields the protein CSASPQGLQETQYF. The chain joins TRBV20-1 to TRBJ2-5; D may be TRBD2 (6 bases). CDR3 size: 14 residues. Germline V lookup: CDR1 DFQATT, CDR2 SNEGSKA (reference sequence). Deletions cut 6 bases from V and 2 bases from J, with 16 bases between.

This chain links TRBV30 with TRBJ1-6; 7 bases line up with TRBD1. Germline V gives CDR1 GTSNPN, CDR2 SVGIG (reference sequence). After removal of 3 bases from V and 7 bases from J, the junction contained 3 bases not matched to a gene. CDR3 length equals 13 residues. Here the CDR3 DNA reads TGTGCCTGGAGGATGACAGGGAATTCACCCCTCCACTTT. It yields the protein CAWRMTGNSPLHF.

The chain couples TRBV7-2 to TRBJ2-4, with D uncertain. The germline gives CDR1 SGHTA, CDR2 FQGNSA. The CDR3 is made up of 16 amino acids. V was trimmed by 0 bases and J by 0 bases, leaving 9 bases between them. The CDR3 nucleotides are TGTGCCAGCAGCTTAGCCGGAGCCCTAGCCAAAAACATTCAGTACTTC. Protein product: CASSLAGALAKNIQYF. Based on the CDR3 plus reference TRBV7-2 and TRBJ2-4, the full variable domain is GAGVSQSPSNKVTEKGKDVELRCDPISGHTALYWYRQSLGQGLEFLIYFQGNSAPDKSGLPSDRFSAERTGGSVSTLTIQRTQQEDSAVYLCASSLAGALAKNIQYFGAGTRLSVL.

Comments on this clonotype: This clone may be a read error of a much larger clone one base away. The V gene is TRBV12-3 or TRBV12-4, the J gene TRBJ1-1; tentative D call: TRBD1 (5 bases). The CDR3 extends over 12 amino acids. V was pared by 8 bases and J by 11 bases, with 18 bases between. The CDR3 protein is CASRDRDHDAFF. CDR3 in DNA: TGTGCCAGCCGAGACAGAGACCATGATGCTTTCTTT.

V usage is TRBV20-1 and J usage is TRBJ1-3, with TRBD1 matching over 7 bases. The trim removed 0 bases at V and 4 bases at J, leaving 12 bases unmatched. CDR1 is DFQATT and CDR2 is SNEGSKA in the germline V gene (reference sequence). The CDR3 sequence is 17 residues long. CDR3 bases: TGCAGTGCTAGAGATAGACAGGGCCTTACCGAGGGAAACACCATATATTTT. Encoded protein: CSARDRQGLTEGNTIYF.

This clonotype was observed a few times. This chain joins TRBV20-1 and TRBJ2-1; 12 positions agree with TRBD2. The germline CDR1 and CDR2 sequences are DFQATT and SNEGSKA (reference sequence). The V gene end was trimmed by 0 bases and the J gene end by 0 bases; junction bases not matched to a gene: 3. This CDR3 region has 17 residues. The CDR3 protein is CSARETSGGRSYNEQFF. CDR3 DNA: TGCAGTGCTAGAGAGACTAGCGGGGGTCGCTCCTACAATGAGCAGTTCTTC.

This clonotype was seen many times. The genes are TRBV20-1 and TRBJ2-4; D is unclear. The CDR3 is made up of 13 amino acids. The V end was cut by 7 bases, the J end by 0 bases, with 10 bases between. Looked up from germline, CDR1 is DFQATT and CDR2 is SNEGSKA (reference sequence). The CDR3 is CSVQARAKNIQYF. CDR3 DNA: TGCAGTGTTCAGGCCCGAGCCAAAAACATTCAGTACTTC.

This clonotype was detected ten times or more. This sequence joins TRBV4-3 and TRBJ2-7, with 11 bases that match TRBD2. Per germline, CDR1 LGHNA and CDR2 YSLEER. This CDR3 has 18 amino acids. The ends lost 5 bases at V and 1 base at J; junction bases unmatched: 13. Here the CDR3 DNA reads TGCGCCAGCAGCTACCGGGCTAGCGGGGGGACTCCATCCTACGAGCAGTACTTC. Residues: CASSYRASGGTPSYEQYF.

This clonotype was seen many times. The J gene is TRBJ1-2, the V gene TRBV6-6, with 7 bases lining up with TRBD1. The CDR3 spans 12 residues. The junction had 2 bases not matched to a gene; V was cut back by 6 bases and J by 4 bases. Germline V gene sequence: CDR1 MNHNY, CDR2 SVGAGI (reference sequence). The DNA of the CDR3 is TGTGCCAGCAGGGACAGGCGCTATGGCTACACCTTC. It is translated as CASRDRRYGYTF.

This clonotype was detected a few times. The chain employs TRBV20-1 and TRBJ1-1; D may be TRBD1 (5 bases). This CDR3 comprises 13 residues. The germline CDR1 and CDR2 sequences are DFQATT and SNEGSKA (reference sequence). V lost 3 bases to trimming and J lost 7 bases, with 15 bases between them. The CDR3 nucleotides read TGCAGTGCTAGTGGGGCAGGGCGACATGAAGCTTTCTTT. This encodes CSASGAGRHEAFF.

The sample holds many counts of this clonotype. The V and J genes are TRBV20-1 and TRBJ2-5, with TRBD2 matching over 7 bases. Trimming at V came to 7 bases and at J to 4 bases, leaving 3 bases not matched to a gene. The CDR3 covers 11 residues. Germline CDR1 and CDR2: DFQATT and SNEGSKA (reference sequence). This chain's CDR3 is CSVKRGETQYF. The CDR3 coding sequence is TGCAGTGTCAAGCGGGGAGAGACCCAGTACTTC.

J is TRBJ2-2 and V is TRBV7-9; D is perhaps TRBD1 (6 bases). V shed 10 bases and J shed 1 base, with 25 bases lying between them. The germline V gene has CDR1 SEHNR and CDR2 FQNEAQ (reference sequence). The CDR3 has 18 residues. Here the CDR3 DNA reads TGTGCCATCGGCTTCGCGTTCTCCGGGACAAAGAACACCGGGGAGCTGTTTTTT. Residues: CAIGFAFSGTKNTGELFF.

This clonotype occurred many times. V and J are TRBV29-1 and TRBJ1-2, with D perhaps matching TRBD1 (5 bases). Germline V gene sequence: CDR1 SQVTM, CDR2 ANQGSEA. The CDR3 length is 13 residues. V shed 7 bases and J shed 6 bases, with 18 bases lying between them. CDR3 bases: TGCAGCGCGTTCAGGGAGGGGTTCGATGGCTACACCTTC. It yields the protein CSAFREGFDGYTF.

In its sample, this clonotype was seen many times. V is TRBV20-1 and J is TRBJ1-2; possibly TRBD1 for D (5 bases). With 5 bases removed from V and 0 bases from J, the gap between germline ends came to 13 bases. This CDR3 contains 14 residues. The germline V gene has CDR1 DFQATT and CDR2 SNEGSKA (reference sequence). The CDR3: CSAGGTPANYGYTF. The CDR3 region has the DNA TGCAGTGCTGGGGGGACGCCTGCTAACTATGGCTACACCTTC.

Only a few counts were recorded for this clonotype. This chain connects TRBV12-3 or TRBV12-4 to TRBJ1-4; D gene unclear. This CDR3 spans 14 amino acids. Trimming removed 7 bases from V and 0 bases from J, with 9 bases in between. The CDR3 DNA reads TGTGCCAGCACGATTAGGTCAACTAATGAAAAACTGTTTTTT. It specifies CASTIRSTNEKLFF.

To note about this clonotype: One end of the junction does not line up with germline, which may come from a read error. The chain uses TRBV19 and TRBJ1-2; D unclear. CDR1 is LNHDA, CDR2 SQIVND, per germline (reference sequence). The CDR3 contains 12 residues. The CDR3 loop is CASSMGMDCYPF. The CDR3 DNA reads TGTGCCAGTAGTATGGGGATGGATTGCTACCCCTTC.

This clonotype was detected ten times or more. The gene calls are TRBV5-1 and TRBJ1-1; weak D call: TRBD1 (6 bases). Germline CDR1 and CDR2: SGHRS and YFSETQ. V lost 3 bases and J 4 bases, leaving 13 bases between the germline ends. The CDR3 is 14 amino acids. The CDR3 here is CASSSGALLTEAFF. CDR3 nucleotide sequence: TGCGCCAGCAGCTCGGGGGCGTTACTCACTGAAGCTTTCTTT.

The chain combines TRBV5-6 with TRBJ2-1, with D perhaps matching TRBD2 (6 bases). The CDR3 contains 12 residues. The V end was cut by 8 bases, the J end by 12 bases, with 18 bases between. CDR1 SGHDT and CDR2 YYEEEE come from the germline V gene. The CDR3 loop is CARSPRRGGQFF. CDR3 nucleotide sequence: TGTGCCAGGAGCCCCCGGCGGGGCGGGCAGTTCTTC.

This clonotype showed up many times. The chain joins TRBV5-5 to TRBJ2-7; TRBD1 matches at 7 bases. The CDR3 totals 15 residues. Germline CDR1 and CDR2: SGHKS and YYEKEE (reference sequence). The trim removed 3 bases at V and 4 bases at J, leaving 10 bases unmatched. CDR3: CASSSLLGQTYEQYF. The CDR3 bases are TGTGCCAGCAGCTCCCTCTTGGGACAGACATACGAGCAGTACTTC.

The V gene is TRBV27, the J gene TRBJ2-7, with 8 bases that match TRBD1. Germline V lookup: CDR1 MNHEY, CDR2 SMNVEV (reference sequence). This CDR3 region has 15 residues. J lost 7 bases, V lost 5 bases, and 13 bases had no gene match. The CDR3 loop reads CASSPNRGRGREQYF. CDR3 DNA sequence: TGTGCCAGCAGTCCCAACCGTGGCAGGGGGCGTGAGCAGTACTTC.